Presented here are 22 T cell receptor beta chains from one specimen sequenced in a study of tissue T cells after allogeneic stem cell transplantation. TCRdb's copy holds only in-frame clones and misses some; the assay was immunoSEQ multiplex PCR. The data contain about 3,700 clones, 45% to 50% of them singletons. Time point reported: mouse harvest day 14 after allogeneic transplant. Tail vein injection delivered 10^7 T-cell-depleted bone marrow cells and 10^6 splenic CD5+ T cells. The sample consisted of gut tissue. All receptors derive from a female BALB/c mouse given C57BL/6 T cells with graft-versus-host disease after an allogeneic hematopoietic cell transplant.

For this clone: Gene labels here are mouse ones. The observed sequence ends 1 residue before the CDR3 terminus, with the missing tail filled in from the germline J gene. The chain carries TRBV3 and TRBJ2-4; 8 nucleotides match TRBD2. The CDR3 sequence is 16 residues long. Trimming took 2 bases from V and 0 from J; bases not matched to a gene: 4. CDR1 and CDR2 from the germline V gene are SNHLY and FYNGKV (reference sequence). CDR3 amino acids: CASSLRLGGSQNTLYF. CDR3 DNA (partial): TGTGCCAGCAGCTTAAGGCTGGGGGGTAGTCAAAACACCTTGTAC.

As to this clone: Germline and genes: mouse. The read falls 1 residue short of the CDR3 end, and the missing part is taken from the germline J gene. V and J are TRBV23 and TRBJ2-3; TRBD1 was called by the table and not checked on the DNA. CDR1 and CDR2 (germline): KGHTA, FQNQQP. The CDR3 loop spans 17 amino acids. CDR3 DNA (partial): TGCTCCAGCAGTCAAAATCCGGGACAGGGAGGTGCAGAAACGCTGTAT. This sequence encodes CSSSQNPGQGGAETLY. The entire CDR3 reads CSSSQNPGQGGAETLYF.

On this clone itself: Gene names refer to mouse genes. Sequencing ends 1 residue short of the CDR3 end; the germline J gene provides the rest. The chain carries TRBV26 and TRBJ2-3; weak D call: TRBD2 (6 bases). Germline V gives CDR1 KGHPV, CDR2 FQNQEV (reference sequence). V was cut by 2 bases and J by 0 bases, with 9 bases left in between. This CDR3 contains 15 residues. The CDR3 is CASSLPGTSAETLYF. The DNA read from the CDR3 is TGTGCCAGCAGTCTGCCAGGGACTAGTGCAGAAACGCTGTAT.

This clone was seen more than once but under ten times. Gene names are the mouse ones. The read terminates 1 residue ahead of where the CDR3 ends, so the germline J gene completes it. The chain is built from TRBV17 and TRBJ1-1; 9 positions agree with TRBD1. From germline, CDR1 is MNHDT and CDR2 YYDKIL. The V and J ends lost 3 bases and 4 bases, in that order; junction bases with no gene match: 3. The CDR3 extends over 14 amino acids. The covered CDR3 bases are TGTGCTAGCAGTAGGACAGGGGGAATCACAGAAGTCTTC. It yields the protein CASSRTGGITEVF. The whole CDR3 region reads CASSRTGGITEVFF.

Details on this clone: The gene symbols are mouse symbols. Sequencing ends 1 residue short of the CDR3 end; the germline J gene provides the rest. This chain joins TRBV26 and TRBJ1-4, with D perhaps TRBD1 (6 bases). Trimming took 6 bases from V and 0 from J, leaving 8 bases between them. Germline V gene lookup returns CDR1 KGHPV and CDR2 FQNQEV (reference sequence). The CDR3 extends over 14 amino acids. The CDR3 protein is CASRGQISNERLFF. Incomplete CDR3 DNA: TGTGCCAGCAGGGGACAAATTTCCAACGAAAGATTATTT.

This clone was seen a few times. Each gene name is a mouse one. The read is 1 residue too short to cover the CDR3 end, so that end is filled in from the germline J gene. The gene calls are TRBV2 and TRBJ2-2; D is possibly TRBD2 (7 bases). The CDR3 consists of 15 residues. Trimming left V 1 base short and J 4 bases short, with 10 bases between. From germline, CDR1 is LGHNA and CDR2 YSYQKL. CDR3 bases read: TGTGCCAGCAGCCAAGCGGGGGGCGTCACCGGGCAGCTCTAC. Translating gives CASSQAGGVTGQLY. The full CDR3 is CASSQAGGVTGQLYF.

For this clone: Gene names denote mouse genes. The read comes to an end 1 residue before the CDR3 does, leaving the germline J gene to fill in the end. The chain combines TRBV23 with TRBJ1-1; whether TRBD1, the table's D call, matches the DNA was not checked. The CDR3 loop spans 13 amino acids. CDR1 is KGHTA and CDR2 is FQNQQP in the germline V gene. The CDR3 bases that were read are TGCTCCAGCAGCCTCAGGGAGGACACAGAAGTCTTC. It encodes CSSSLREDTEVF. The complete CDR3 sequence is CSSSLREDTEVFF.

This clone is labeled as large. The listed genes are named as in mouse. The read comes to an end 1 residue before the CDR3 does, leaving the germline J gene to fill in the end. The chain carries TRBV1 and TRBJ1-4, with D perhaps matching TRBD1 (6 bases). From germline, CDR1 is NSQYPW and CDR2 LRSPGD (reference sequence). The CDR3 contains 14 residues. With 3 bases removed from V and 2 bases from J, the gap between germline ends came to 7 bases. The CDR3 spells CTCSAGTSNERLFF. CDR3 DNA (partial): TGCACCTGCAGTGCCGGGACATCCAACGAAAGATTATTT.

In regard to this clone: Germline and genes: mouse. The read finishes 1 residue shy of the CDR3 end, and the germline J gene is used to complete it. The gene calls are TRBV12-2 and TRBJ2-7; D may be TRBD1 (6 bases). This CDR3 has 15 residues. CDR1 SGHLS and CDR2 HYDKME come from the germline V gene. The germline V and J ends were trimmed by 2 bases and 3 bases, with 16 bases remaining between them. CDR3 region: CASSPNPGALYEQYF. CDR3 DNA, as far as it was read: TGTGCCAGCTCTCCAAACCCAGGGGCCCTCTATGAACAGTAC.

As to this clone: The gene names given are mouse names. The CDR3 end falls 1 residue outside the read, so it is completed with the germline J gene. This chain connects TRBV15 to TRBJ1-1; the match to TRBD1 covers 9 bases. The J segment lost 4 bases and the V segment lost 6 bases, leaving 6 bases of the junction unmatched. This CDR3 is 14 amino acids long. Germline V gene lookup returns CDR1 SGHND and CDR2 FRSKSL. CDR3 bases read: TGTGCCAGCAGGGGAACAGGGGGCGGCACAGAAGTCTTC. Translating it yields CASRGTGGGTEVF. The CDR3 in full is CASRGTGGGTEVFF. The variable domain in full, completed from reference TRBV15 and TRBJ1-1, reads DAGVTQTPRHEVAEKGQTIILKCEPVSGHNDLFWYRQTKIQGLELLSYFRSKSLMEDGGAFKDRFKAEMLNSSFSTLKIQPTEPKDSAVYLCASRGTGGGTEVFFGKGTRLTVV.

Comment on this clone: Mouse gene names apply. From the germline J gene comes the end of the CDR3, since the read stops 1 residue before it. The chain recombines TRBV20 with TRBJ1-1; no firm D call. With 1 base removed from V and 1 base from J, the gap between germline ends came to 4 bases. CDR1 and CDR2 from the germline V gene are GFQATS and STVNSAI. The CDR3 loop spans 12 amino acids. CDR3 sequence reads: CGARAGNTEVFF. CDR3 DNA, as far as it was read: TGTGGTGCTAGGGCAGGGAACACAGAAGTCTTC.

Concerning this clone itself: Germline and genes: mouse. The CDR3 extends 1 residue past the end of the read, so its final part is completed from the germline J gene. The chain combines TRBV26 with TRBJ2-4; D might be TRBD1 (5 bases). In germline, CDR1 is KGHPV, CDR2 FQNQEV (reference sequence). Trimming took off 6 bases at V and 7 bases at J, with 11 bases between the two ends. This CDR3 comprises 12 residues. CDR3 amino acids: CASSRAGDTLYF. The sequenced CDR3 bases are TGTGCCAGCAGCAGGGCAGGAGACACCTTGTAC.

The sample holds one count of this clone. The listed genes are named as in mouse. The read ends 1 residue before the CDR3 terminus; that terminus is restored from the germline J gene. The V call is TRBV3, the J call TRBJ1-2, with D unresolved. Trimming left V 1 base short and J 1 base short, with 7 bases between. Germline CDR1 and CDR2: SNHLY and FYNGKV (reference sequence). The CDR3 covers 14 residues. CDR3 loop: CASSLGSKNSDYTF. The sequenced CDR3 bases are TGTGCCAGCAGCTTAGGCAGTAAAAACTCCGACTACACC.

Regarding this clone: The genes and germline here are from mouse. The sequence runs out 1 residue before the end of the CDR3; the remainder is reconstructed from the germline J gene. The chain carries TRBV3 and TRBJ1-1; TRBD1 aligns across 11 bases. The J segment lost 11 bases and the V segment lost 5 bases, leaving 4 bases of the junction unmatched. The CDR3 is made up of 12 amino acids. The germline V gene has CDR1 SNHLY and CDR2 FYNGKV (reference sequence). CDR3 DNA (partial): TGTGCCAGCAGCCGGACAGGGGGCGGGGTCTTC. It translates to CASSRTGGGVF. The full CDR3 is CASSRTGGGVFF. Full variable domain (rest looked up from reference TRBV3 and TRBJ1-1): GPKVLQIPSHQIIDMGQMVTLNCDPVSNHLYFYWYKQILGQQMEFLVNFYNGKVMEKSKLFKDQFSVERPDGSYFTLKIQPTALEDSAVYFCASSRTGGGVFFGKGTRLTVV.

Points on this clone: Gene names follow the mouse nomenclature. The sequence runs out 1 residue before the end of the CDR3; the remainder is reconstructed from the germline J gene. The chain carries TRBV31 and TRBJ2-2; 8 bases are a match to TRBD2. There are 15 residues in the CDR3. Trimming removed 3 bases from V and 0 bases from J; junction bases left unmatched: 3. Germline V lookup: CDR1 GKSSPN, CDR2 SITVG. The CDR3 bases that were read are TGTGCCTGGAGGGACTGGGTGGCAAACACCGGGCAGCTCTAC. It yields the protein CAWRDWVANTGQLY. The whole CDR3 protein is CAWRDWVANTGQLYF.

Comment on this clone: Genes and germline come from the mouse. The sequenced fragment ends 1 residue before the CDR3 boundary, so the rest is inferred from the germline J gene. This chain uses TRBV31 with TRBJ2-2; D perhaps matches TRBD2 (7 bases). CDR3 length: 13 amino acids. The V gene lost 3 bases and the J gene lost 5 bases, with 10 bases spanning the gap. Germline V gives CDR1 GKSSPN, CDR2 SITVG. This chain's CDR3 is CAWREGGTGQLYF. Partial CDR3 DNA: TGTGCCTGGAGAGAGGGGGGGACCGGGCAGCTCTAC.

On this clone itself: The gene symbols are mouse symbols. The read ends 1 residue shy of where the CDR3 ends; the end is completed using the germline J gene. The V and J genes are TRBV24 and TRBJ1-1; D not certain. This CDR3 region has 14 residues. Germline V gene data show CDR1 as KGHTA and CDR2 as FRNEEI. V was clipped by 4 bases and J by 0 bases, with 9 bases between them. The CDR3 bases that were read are TGTGCCAGCAGTCGGACTTTTGCAAACACAGAAGTCTTC. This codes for CASSRTFANTEVF. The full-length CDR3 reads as CASSRTFANTEVFF.

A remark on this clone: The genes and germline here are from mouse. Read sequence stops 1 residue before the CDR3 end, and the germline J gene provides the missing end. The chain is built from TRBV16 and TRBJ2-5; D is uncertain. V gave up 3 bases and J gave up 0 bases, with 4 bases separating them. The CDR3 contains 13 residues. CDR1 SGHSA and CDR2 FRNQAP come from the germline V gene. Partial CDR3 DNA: TGTGCAAGCAGCTTTACTAACCAAGACACCCAGTAC. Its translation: CASSFTNQDTQY. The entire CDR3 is CASSFTNQDTQYF.

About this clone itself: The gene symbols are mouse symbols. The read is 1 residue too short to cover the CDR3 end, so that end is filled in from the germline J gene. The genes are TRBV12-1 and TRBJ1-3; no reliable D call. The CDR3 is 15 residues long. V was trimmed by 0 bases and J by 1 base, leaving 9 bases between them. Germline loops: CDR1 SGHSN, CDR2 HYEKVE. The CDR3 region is CASSLFQASGNTLYF. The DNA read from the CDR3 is TGTGCCAGCTCTCTCTTTCAGGCATCTGGAAATACGCTCTAT. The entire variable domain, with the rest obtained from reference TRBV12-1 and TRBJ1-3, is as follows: DSGVVQSPRHIIKEKGGRSVLTCIPISGHSNVVWYQQTLGKELKFLIQHYEKVERDKGFLPSRFSVQQFDDYHSEMNMSALELEDSAMYFCASSLFQASGNTLYFGEGSRLIVV.

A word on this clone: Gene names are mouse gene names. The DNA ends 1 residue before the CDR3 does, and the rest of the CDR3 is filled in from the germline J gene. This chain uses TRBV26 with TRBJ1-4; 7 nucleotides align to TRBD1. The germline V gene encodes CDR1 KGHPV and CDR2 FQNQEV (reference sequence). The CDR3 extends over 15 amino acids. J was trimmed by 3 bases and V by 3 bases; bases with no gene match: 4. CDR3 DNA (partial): TGTGCCAGCAGTCTCGCGACAGGGACCAACGAAAGATTATTT. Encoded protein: CASSLATGTNERLF. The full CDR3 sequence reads CASSLATGTNERLFF. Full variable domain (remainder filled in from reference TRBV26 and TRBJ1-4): NSKVIQTPRYLVKGQGQKAKMRCIPEKGHPVVFWYQQNKNNEFKFLINFQNQEVLQQIDMTEKRFSAECPSNSPCSLEIQSSEAGDSALYLCASSLATGTNERLFFGHGTKLSVL.

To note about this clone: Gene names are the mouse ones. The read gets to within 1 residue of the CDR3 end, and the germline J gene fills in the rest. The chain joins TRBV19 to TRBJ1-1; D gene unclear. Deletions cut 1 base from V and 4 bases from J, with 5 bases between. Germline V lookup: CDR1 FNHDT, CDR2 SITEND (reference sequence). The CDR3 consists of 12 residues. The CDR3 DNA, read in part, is TGTGCCAGCAGTATACCGGGCACAGAAGTCTTC. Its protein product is CASSIPGTEVF. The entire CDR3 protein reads CASSIPGTEVFF.

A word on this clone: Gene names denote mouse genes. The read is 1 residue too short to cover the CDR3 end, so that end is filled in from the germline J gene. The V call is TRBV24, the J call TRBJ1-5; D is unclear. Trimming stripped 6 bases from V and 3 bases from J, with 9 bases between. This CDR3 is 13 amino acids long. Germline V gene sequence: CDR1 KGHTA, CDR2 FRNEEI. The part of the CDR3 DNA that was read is TGTGCCAGCAGCTCAACAGTCAACCAGGCTCCGCTT. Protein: CASSSTVNQAPL. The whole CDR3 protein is CASSSTVNQAPLF.